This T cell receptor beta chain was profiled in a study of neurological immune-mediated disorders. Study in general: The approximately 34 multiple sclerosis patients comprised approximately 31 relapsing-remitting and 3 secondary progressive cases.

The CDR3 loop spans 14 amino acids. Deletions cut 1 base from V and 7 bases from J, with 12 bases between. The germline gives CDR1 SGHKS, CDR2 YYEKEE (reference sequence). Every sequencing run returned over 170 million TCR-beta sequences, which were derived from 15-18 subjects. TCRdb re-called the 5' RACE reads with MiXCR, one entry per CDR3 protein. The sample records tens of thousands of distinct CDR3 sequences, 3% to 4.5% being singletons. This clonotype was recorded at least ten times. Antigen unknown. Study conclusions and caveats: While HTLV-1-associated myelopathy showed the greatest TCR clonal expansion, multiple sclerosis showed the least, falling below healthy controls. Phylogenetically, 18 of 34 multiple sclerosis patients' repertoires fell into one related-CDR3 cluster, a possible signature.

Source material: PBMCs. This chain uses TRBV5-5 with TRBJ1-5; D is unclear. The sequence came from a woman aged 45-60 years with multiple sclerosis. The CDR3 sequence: CASSLRGGSQPQHF. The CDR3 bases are TGTGCCAGCAGCTTGCGGGGAGGGAGCCAGCCCCAGCATTTT.